A selection of T cell receptor beta chains follows, all from one sample in a study of Ad26.COV2.S vaccination and SARS-CoV-2 variants. Generated by immunoSEQ multiplex PCR, the TCRdb table keeps only in-frame clones and is missing some. The repertoire holds 380,000 or so clones, with about 87% as singletons. Here the sequenced sample was peripheral blood, taken in a trial of Ad26.COV2.S vaccine versus placebo. These receptors were collected from a person between 18 and 65 years old who received the Ad26.COV2.S COVID-19 vaccine or a placebo. CDR3s include the opening cysteine and the closing phenylalanine or tryptophan. The D gene is left open where the match is weak. The listing skips clone size in some rows; elsewhere it reads once, few, many or a size class.

CDR3aa	CDR3nt	v_gene	j_gene	d_gene	len	abundance
CASSQEVGELFF	TGTGCCAGCAGCCAAGAAGTCGGGGAGCTGTTTTTT	TRBV3-1/TRBV3-2	TRBJ2-2	.	12	once
CAWAAKGYQPQHF	TGTGCCTGGGCGGCCAAGGGGTATCAGCCCCAGCATTTT	TRBV30	TRBJ1-5	.	13	.
CASRMHGGSRSEAFF	TGTGCCAGCAGAATGCATGGGGGCTCGAGGTCTGAAGCTTTCTTT	TRBV14	TRBJ1-1	.	15	.
CASSLAQDTRNIQYF	TGTGCCAGCAGCTTGGCCCAGGACACCCGAAACATTCAGTACTTC	TRBV5-4	TRBJ2-4	.	15	.
CASSLMDYEQYF	TGTGCCAGCAGCTTAATGGATTACGAGCAGTACTTC	TRBV7-9	TRBJ2-7	.	12	.
CASKEAAIRNQPQHF	TGTGCCAGCAAGGAGGCGGCCATCCGCAATCAGCCCCAGCATTTT	TRBV27	TRBJ1-5	.	15	.
CARGGWQANQPQHF	TGTGCCAGGGGAGGTTGGCAGGCCAATCAGCCCCAGCATTTT	TRBV27	TRBJ1-5	.	14	.
CASSLGTVASYNSPLHF	TGTGCCAGCAGCTTAGGGACGGTGGCCTCCTATAATTCACCCCTCCACTTT	TRBV7-6	TRBJ1-6	.	17	.
CASSPLSPGTGELFF	TGTGCCAGCAGTCCCCTCTCACCTGGCACCGGGGAGCTGTTTTTT	TRBV2	TRBJ2-2	.	15	.
CASSLFAPRNSPLHF	TGTGCCAGCAGCTTGTTCGCCCCTCGGAATTCACCCCTCCACTTT	TRBV5-4	TRBJ1-6	.	15	.
CASSGATGQNYEQYF	TGTGCCAGCAGTGGGGCCACTGGGCAAAACTACGAGCAGTACTTC	TRBV2	TRBJ2-7	.	15	once
CASSLETGNRYGYTF	TGTGCCAGCAGCTTGGAGACAGGGAATCGCTATGGCTACACCTTC	TRBV5-4	TRBJ1-2	TRBD1	15	once
CASRALGSLWQPQHF	TGTGCCAGCAGAGCCCTGGGATCCCTCTGGCAGCCCCAGCATTTT	TRBV28	TRBJ1-5	.	15	.
CASRGDRGRSSPLHF	TGTGCCAGCAGGGGGGATAGGGGCCGGAGTTCACCCCTCCACTTT	TRBV6-5	TRBJ1-6	.	15	.
CASSIRQYSGANVLTF	TGTGCCAGTAGTATCCGACAGTACTCTGGGGCCAACGTCCTGACTTTC	TRBV19	TRBJ2-6	.	16	.
CASSNQGAQANEQFF	TGTGCCAGCAGTAATCAGGGGGCGCAGGCCAATGAGCAGTTCTTC	TRBV6-2/TRBV6-3	TRBJ2-1	TRBD1	15	.
CASSVARGINGYTF	TGTGCCAGCAGCGTAGCTCGGGGAATTAATGGCTACACCTTC	TRBV9	TRBJ1-2	.	14	.
CASSLALGQEEETQYF	TGTGCCAGCAGCTTGGCTCTCGGACAGGAGGAAGAGACCCAGTACTTC	TRBV5-6	TRBJ2-5	TRBD1	16	.
CATSNRDRVGYEQYF	TGTGCCACCAGCAATCGGGACAGGGTGGGATACGAGCAGTACTTC	TRBV15	TRBJ2-7	TRBD1	15	.
CASSQREVAGELFF	TGTGCCAGCTCTCAGCGGGAGGTCGCCGGGGAGCTGTTTTTT	TRBV18	TRBJ2-2	TRBD2	14	.
CASSFPDRGQPQHF	TGTGCCAGCAGTTTCCCCGACAGAGGGCAGCCCCAGCATTTT	TRBV28	TRBJ1-5	.	14	.
CASRGQGNANYGYTF	TGTGCCAGCAGGGGACAGGGGAACGCTAACTATGGCTACACCTTC	TRBV6-5	TRBJ1-2	TRBD1	15	.
CASSLGLAGGSTDTQYF	TGTGCCAGCAGCCTGGGACTAGCGGGCGGGAGCACAGATACGCAGTATTTT	TRBV7-9	TRBJ2-3	TRBD2	17	.
CASSRTSGVSGEQFF	TGTGCCAGCTCCCGGACTAGCGGGGTTAGTGGTGAGCAGTTCTTC	TRBV6-5	TRBJ2-1	TRBD2	15	.
CASTRDFSGNTIYF	TGTGCCAGCACTCGCGACTTCTCTGGAAACACCATATATTTT	TRBV9	TRBJ1-3	.	14	.
CSVGDEINQPQHF	TGCAGCGTTGGGGATGAAATCAATCAGCCCCAGCATTTT	TRBV29-1	TRBJ1-5	.	13	.
CASSDPGLANTEAFF	TGTGCCAGCAGTGATCCGGGCTTAGCGAACACTGAAGCTTTCTTT	TRBV6-1	TRBJ1-1	.	15	.
CASSYMAGPSNQPQHF	TGTGCCAGCAGTTATATGGCGGGTCCAAGCAATCAGCCCCAGCATTTT	TRBV6-5	TRBJ1-5	.	16	.
CAIREGQEGNTEAFF	TGTGCCATCAGGGAAGGACAGGAAGGGAACACTGAAGCTTTCTTT	TRBV10-3	TRBJ1-1	TRBD1	15	.
CSVERQGGTEAFF	TGCAGCGTTGAGAGACAGGGGGGGACTGAAGCTTTCTTT	TRBV29-1	TRBJ1-1	TRBD1	13	.
CASSEWGGDEQFF	TGTGCCAGCAGTGAATGGGGGGGCGATGAGCAGTTCTTC	TRBV25-1	TRBJ2-1	.	13	once
CASSQESEQFF	TGTGCCAGCTCCCAGGAGAGTGAGCAGTTCTTC	TRBV18	TRBJ2-1	.	11	once
CASGDGYDTGATQYF	TGTGCCAGCGGGGATGGGTACGACACAGGGGCGACCCAGTACTTC	TRBV6-5	TRBJ2-5	TRBD1	15	.
CASSVDKGGGEKLFF	TGTGCCAGCAGCGTAGATAAGGGAGGCGGCGAAAAACTGTTTTTT	TRBV9	TRBJ1-4	.	15	.
CASSLRDRNNEQFF	TGTGCCAGCAGCCTCAGGGACAGAAACAATGAGCAGTTCTTC	TRBV7-9	TRBJ2-1	TRBD1	14	few
CASSVDGPSNNEQFF	TGTGCCAGCAGCGTAGATGGCCCTTCGAACAATGAGCAGTTCTTC	TRBV9	TRBJ2-1	.	15	few
CASKGLGGTDNSPLHF	TGTGCCAGCAAAGGGTTAGGGGGGACAGATAATTCACCCCTCCACTTT	TRBV2	TRBJ1-6	TRBD1	16	.
CASSFPLLAGADEQFF	TGTGCCAGCAGCTTCCCCCTATTAGCGGGAGCGGATGAGCAGTTCTTC	TRBV7-3	TRBJ2-1	TRBD2	16	few
CASSFAGANTEAFF	TGTGCCAGCAGCTTTGCCGGGGCAAACACTGAAGCTTTCTTT	TRBV7-9	TRBJ1-1	.	14	.
CASSPIGGWEGDEQFF	TGTGCCAGCAGCCCTATCGGGGGGTGGGAAGGGGATGAGCAGTTCTTC	TRBV27	TRBJ2-1	TRBD2	16	.
CASQANTEAFF	TGCGCCAGCCAGGCGAACACTGAAGCTTTCTTT	TRBV5-1	TRBJ1-1	.	11	.